One and the same sample provided the 12 T cell receptor beta chains below, sequenced in a study of blood T cell dynamics during melanoma immunotherapy. The data were produced by immunoSEQ multiplex PCR, yet TCRdb's version contains in-frame clones alone and is incomplete. Counted here are about 5,000 clones, approximately 90% occurring once; the ten biggest clones make up about 3.3%. Documented time point: pre-treatment baseline. The material was blood, obtained from a patient treated with checkpoint blockade. All receptors come from a human donor with melanoma.

V and J are TRBV6-5 and TRBJ2-3; 11 nucleotides agree with TRBD2. The CDR3 is 14 residues long. V shed 6 bases, J shed 6 bases, and the junction held 5 bases outside the gene matches. Germline V gives CDR1 MNHEY, CDR2 SVGAGI. Written as DNA, the CDR3 is TGTGCCAGCAGCCTAAGACTAGCGGGGGATACGCAGTATTTT. This gives the protein CASSLRLAGDTQYF.

The V gene is TRBV29-1, the J gene TRBJ2-2, with TRBD2 matching over 11 bases. The CDR3 sequence is 13 residues long. CDR1 and CDR2 (germline): SQVTM, ANQGSEA. Trimming at V came to 7 bases and at J to 6 bases, leaving 4 bases not matched to a gene. The CDR3 loop is CSALAGAAGELFF. The CDR3 nucleotides are TGCAGCGCACTAGCGGGGGCGGCCGGGGAGCTGTTTTTT.

The CDR3: CASSSTGDPEAFF. For the CDR3, the DNA is TGTGCCAGCAGTTCTACAGGGGACCCTGAAGCTTTCTTT. This chain uses TRBV5-4 with TRBJ1-1; 7 bases line up with TRBD1. Looked up from germline, CDR1 is SGHNT and CDR2 is YYREEE (reference sequence). V gave up 5 bases and J gave up 6 bases; unmatched junction bases: 7. The CDR3 sequence is 13 residues long. Variable domain in full (rest from reference TRBV5-4 and TRBJ1-1): ETGVTQSPTHLIKTRGQQVTLRCSSQSGHNTVSWYQQALGQGPQFIFQYYREEENGRGNFPPRFSGLQFPNYSSELNVNALELDDSALYLCASSSTGDPEAFFGQGTRLTVV.

This chain uses TRBV29-1 with TRBJ2-3; 12 bases align to TRBD2. CDR3 length: 17 amino acids. Germline V gives CDR1 SQVTM, CDR2 ANQGSEA. The ends lost 0 bases at V and 1 base at J; junction bases unmatched: 5. CDR3 region: CSVEEPLAGGRTDTQYF. As DNA, the CDR3 is TGCAGCGTTGAAGAGCCTCTAGCGGGGGGGCGCACAGATACGCAGTATTTT.

The chain has TRBV6-5 and TRBJ2-3, with 9 nucleotides matching TRBD2. CDR1 MNHEY and CDR2 SVGAGI come from the germline V gene. V lost 7 bases to trimming and J lost 4 bases; unmatched junction nucleotides: 6. This CDR3 is built from 14 residues. The CDR3 loop is CASTRTSVSDTQYF. The CDR3 nucleotides are TGTGCCAGCACCCGGACTAGCGTTTCAGATACGCAGTATTTT.

This chain links TRBV7-9 with TRBJ2-7, with D maybe TRBD2 (6 bases). Germline-derived CDR1 and CDR2 are SEHNR and FQNEAQ (reference sequence). Trimming cost V 1 base and J 0 bases, with 10 bases left between them. CDR3 length: 15 residues. The CDR3 protein is CASSLDGGSSYEQYF. The CDR3 bases are TGTGCCAGCAGCTTAGACGGAGGGAGCTCCTACGAGCAGTACTTC.

This chain uses TRBV4-3 with TRBJ2-1, with TRBD2 identical over 7 bases. The germline V gene encodes CDR1 LGHNA and CDR2 YSLEER. The V segment lost 6 bases and the J segment 4 bases; nucleotides outside the gene matches: 6. The CDR3 contains 14 residues. The CDR3 region has the DNA TGCGCCAGCAGGTCCCAGCGGGGTTACAATGAGCAGTTCTTC. This gives the protein CASRSQRGYNEQFF.

The gene calls are TRBV4-3 and TRBJ1-1; D remains unclear. Germline V lookup: CDR1 LGHNA, CDR2 YSLEER. This CDR3 region has 13 residues. V lost 0 bases and J 1 base, leaving 3 bases between the germline ends. CDR3 residues: CASSQDRNTEAFF. CDR3 nucleotide sequence: TGCGCCAGCAGCCAAGATCGGAACACTGAAGCTTTCTTT.

The rearrangement links TRBV9 to TRBJ2-5, with TRBD1 as a possible D gene (5 bases). The V gene's germline CDR1 is SGDLS and CDR2 YYNGEE. The CDR3 is 13 residues long. Trimming took off 0 bases at V and 5 bases at J, with 8 bases between the two ends. CDR3 coding DNA: TGTGCCAGCAGCGTAGGCCCAGGGGAGACCCAGTACTTC. Amino acid sequence: CASSVGPGETQYF.

The chain couples TRBV11-2 to TRBJ2-7; D possibly matches TRBD1 or TRBD2 (5 bases each). The germline V gene encodes CDR1 SGHAT and CDR2 FQNNGV. The V end lost 3 bases, the J end lost 3 bases, and 9 bases lay between the germline ends. CDR3 length: 13 residues. The CDR3 sequence: CASSLGRDYEQYF. In DNA form, the CDR3 reads TGTGCCAGCAGCTTGGGACGGGACTACGAGCAGTACTTC. Filled out from reference TRBV11-2 and TRBJ2-7, the complete variable domain reads EAGVAQSPRYKIIEKRQSVAFWCNPISGHATLYWYQQILGQGPKLLIQFQNNGVVDDSQLPKDRFSAERLKGVDSTLKIQPAKLEDSAVYLCASSLGRDYEQYFGPGTRLTVT.

In this sample, this clone turned up once. This chain joins TRBV30 and TRBJ2-7; 7 bases agree with TRBD1. Germline assignment: CDR1 GTSNPN and CDR2 SVGIG (reference sequence). J gave up 9 bases and V 0 bases, and 5 bases lay outside the gene matches. This CDR3 contains 12 residues. This CDR3 reads CAWSVTAGGQYF. For the CDR3, the DNA is TGTGCCTGGAGTGTAACGGCAGGGGGGCAGTACTTC.

CDR3 amino acids: CAWSVRGAEKLFF. Here the CDR3 DNA reads TGTGCCTGGAGTGTACGGGGGGCTGAAAAACTGTTTTTT. This chain uses TRBV30 with TRBJ1-4; possible D gene TRBD1, 6 bases. The length of the CDR3 is 13 residues. V lost 0 bases and J lost 7, with 9 bases in between. Per the germline V gene, CDR1 is GTSNPN and CDR2 is SVGIG (reference sequence).